A single sample is the source of the 20 T cell receptor beta chains below, sequenced in a study of Tregs in tolerant kidney transplant recipients. Mixed chimerism was transient after nonmyeloablative marrow transplants from related graft donors. The repertoire was sequenced with immunoSEQ multiplex PCR; TCRdb's copy has only in-frame clones and lacks some. Of tens of thousands of clones detected, more than 85% appear once; the ten largest clones hold around 1.6%. Specimen: CD4+ T cells from blood (PBMCs), collected 24 months after the transplant. The receptors shown here come from a human patient who received a combined kidney and bone marrow transplant. Some T cells may possibly be graft donor cells.

The table lists this clone with a count of one. This sequence joins TRBV7-3 and TRBJ2-1, with 7 positions matching TRBD2. The CDR3 runs to 14 residues. Germline V gene data show CDR1 as SGHTA and CDR2 as FQGTGA. The J segment lost 5 bases and the V segment lost 2 bases, leaving 3 bases of the junction unmatched. The chain's CDR3 is CASSLAGVNNEQFF. Here the CDR3 DNA reads TGTGCCAGCAGCTTAGCGGGGGTGAACAATGAGCAGTTCTTC.

In this sample, this clone turned up a few times. The chain carries TRBV9 and TRBJ1-2; the D gene is possibly TRBD1 (6 bases). The CDR3 is 13 residues long. Germline-derived CDR1 and CDR2 are SGDLS and YYNGEE. V was cut by 4 bases and J by 5 bases, with 12 bases left in between. The CDR3 DNA reads as TGTGCCAGCAGCCCCGGGCAGGGGTATGGCTACACCTTC. This gives the protein CASSPGQGYGYTF.

CDR3 coding DNA: TGTGCCAGCAGCTTAGGGCCTCGCCCCTACGAGCAGTACTTC. It is translated as CASSLGPRPYEQYF. The chain uses TRBV11-3 and TRBJ2-7; no definite D call. The CDR3 extends over 14 amino acids. Germline CDR1 and CDR2: SGHNT and YENEEA. V shed 1 base and J shed 2 bases, with 9 bases lying between them. The whole variable domain, remainder taken from reference TRBV11-3 and TRBJ2-7, is EAGVVQSPRYKIIEKKQPVAFWCNPISGHNTLYWYLQNLGQGPELLIRYENEEAVDDSQLPKDRFSAERLKGVDSTLKIQPAELGDSAVYLCASSLGPRPYEQYFGPGTRLTVT.

The chain recombines TRBV7-8 with TRBJ2-5, with 8 bases fitting TRBD1. Germline V lookup: CDR1 SGHVS, CDR2 FQNEAQ. The CDR3 length is 11 residues. Trimming cost V 11 bases and J 4 bases; bases outside gene matches: 3. The chain's CDR3 is CAVQGVETQYF. Here the CDR3 DNA reads TGTGCCGTACAGGGGGTAGAGACCCAGTACTTC.

The chain uses TRBV19 and TRBJ2-3, with 9 bases that match TRBD2. The CDR3 contains 15 residues. Germline V gene data show CDR1 as LNHDA and CDR2 as SQIVND (reference sequence). V trimming: 1 base; J trimming: 2 bases; junction bases outside the gene matches: 1. The CDR3 is CASSIASGATDTQYF. Here the CDR3 DNA reads TGTGCCAGTAGTATAGCTAGCGGGGCCACAGATACGCAGTATTTT.

The CDR3 reads CASSIEHPPFAEQYF. The CDR3 bases are TGTGCCAGTAGTATTGAGCACCCGCCTTTCGCCGAGCAGTACTTC. The rearrangement joins TRBV19 to TRBJ2-7; no reliable D call. Germline loops: CDR1 LNHDA, CDR2 SQIVND (reference sequence). This CDR3 spans 15 amino acids. Trimming took 3 bases from V and 6 from J, leaving 18 bases between them.

This clone was picked up a small number of times. The gene calls are TRBV6-5 and TRBJ1-3; 7 bases line up with TRBD1. CDR3 length equals 15 residues. J lost 4 bases, V lost 2 bases, and 5 bases had no gene match. CDR1 and CDR2 (germline): MNHEY, SVGAGI. CDR3: CASSYDREAGNTIYF. The DNA for the CDR3 is TGTGCCAGCAGTTACGACAGGGAGGCGGGAAACACCATATATTTT.

V and J are TRBV7-3 and TRBJ2-3; TRBD1 aligns across 8 bases. This CDR3 comprises 15 residues. The V gene's germline CDR1 is SGHTA and CDR2 FQGTGA. V lost 5 bases, J lost 2 bases, and 6 bases stayed unmatched. CDR3 residues: CASSAFRGHTDTQYF. The CDR3, as DNA: TGTGCCAGCAGCGCGTTCAGGGGGCACACAGATACGCAGTATTTT.

This chain links TRBV28 with TRBJ2-7; D gene unclear. V was trimmed by 3 bases and J by 2 bases, leaving 8 bases between them. Germline CDR1 reads MDHEN; CDR2 reads SYDVKM. The CDR3 covers 13 residues. CDR3 in DNA: TGTGCCAGCAGTTTTGATACAGCCTACGAGCAGTACTTC. This encodes CASSFDTAYEQYF.

This sequence joins TRBV12-5 and TRBJ2-1, with D perhaps TRBD2 (6 bases). The CDR3 length is 23 residues. Germline loops: CDR1 LGHNT, CDR2 FRNRAP. Between the trimmed V and J ends, which lost 0 bases and 0 bases, there was a span of 30 bases. The CDR3 region has the DNA TGTGCTAGTGGTTTGGTAGTCTTGTTTGGGGAGCTAATAGCGGAAAGCTCCTACAATGAGCAGTTCTTC. The encoded protein is CASGLVVLFGELIAESSYNEQFF.

The V and J genes are TRBV7-9 and TRBJ1-4, with D tentatively TRBD1 (6 bases). Germline values: CDR1 SEHNR, CDR2 FQNEAQ (reference sequence). The V and J ends lost 5 bases and 5 bases respectively, with 15 bases between them. CDR3 length equals 15 residues. CDR3 sequence: CASSLSQGRNEKLFF. The CDR3 coding sequence is TGTGCCAGCAGCCTGTCACAGGGCAGAAATGAAAAACTGTTTTTT.

The gene calls are TRBV5-1 and TRBJ2-1, with TRBD2 matching over 11 bases. Germline lookup yields CDR1 SGHRS and CDR2 YFSETQ. This CDR3 comprises 15 residues. V lost 5 bases to trimming and J lost 8 bases; unmatched junction nucleotides: 9. The CDR3 nucleotides read TGCGCCAGCAGGGGTTTGACTAGCGGGGTGGATGAGCAGTTCTTC. It codes for CASRGLTSGVDEQFF.

The rearrangement links TRBV5-1 to TRBJ2-1; D is ambiguous. Looked up from germline, CDR1 is SGHRS and CDR2 is YFSETQ. Trimming took off 3 bases at V and 4 bases at J, with 17 bases between the two ends. The CDR3 is 16 residues long. CDR3 protein: CASSSRVILTYNEQFF. The DNA of the CDR3 is TGCGCCAGCAGCTCACGGGTGATCCTTACTTACAATGAGCAGTTCTTC.

This chain links TRBV29-1 with TRBJ1-2; D not resolved. The V and J ends lost 7 bases and 4 bases respectively, with 13 bases between them. The CDR3 contains 12 residues. Germline lookup yields CDR1 SQVTM and CDR2 ANQGSEA. CDR3 coding DNA: TGCAGCGGAAAAGCGTTGGGCTATGGCTACACCTTC. Its translation is CSGKALGYGYTF.

For this clone: An end of the junction differs from the germline gene, which may be a read error. This sample also contains other DNA sequences that code for the same CDR3. The V call is TRBV5-1, the J call TRBJ1-6, with D uncertain. This CDR3 contains 13 residues. Germline V gives CDR1 SGHRS, CDR2 YFSETQ. Here the CDR3 reads CASRADGNSPLHF. The CDR3 nucleotides read TGCGCCAGCAGAGCGGACGGGAATTCCCCCCTCCACTTT.

The chain recombines TRBV10-3 with TRBJ2-3; 9 bases align to TRBD2. V shed 3 bases, J shed 6 bases, and the junction held 10 bases outside the gene matches. The germline gives CDR1 ENHRY, CDR2 SYGVKD. The CDR3 totals 16 residues. Here the CDR3 reads CAISERIAGVSDTQYF. The CDR3 nucleotides read TGTGCCATCAGTGAACGCATAGCGGGAGTTTCCGATACGCAGTATTTT.

The rearrangement joins TRBV18 to TRBJ1-1, with TRBD1 matching over 7 bases. The germline V gene has CDR1 KGHSH and CDR2 LQKENI. V lost 6 bases, J lost 11 bases, and 6 bases stayed unmatched. This CDR3 has 11 amino acids. The CDR3 loop reads CASSPDREAFF. In DNA form, the CDR3 reads TGTGCCAGCTCGCCTGACAGGGAGGCTTTCTTT.

V and J are TRBV7-9 and TRBJ2-2; the match to TRBD2 covers 14 bases. The CDR3 is 18 amino acids. CDR1 is SEHNR and CDR2 is FQNEAQ in the germline V gene (reference sequence). V was clipped by 1 base and J by 0 bases; unmatched bases: 1. CDR3 nucleotide sequence: TGTGCCAGCAGCTTAGTGGGACTAGCGGGAGCGAACACCGGGGAGCTGTTTTTT. Amino acids: CASSLVGLAGANTGELFF.

The gene calls are TRBV7-6 and TRBJ2-6, with D unclear. The CDR3 loop spans 17 amino acids. V lost 1 base and J lost 0, with 10 bases in between. Germline lookup yields CDR1 SGHVS and CDR2 FNYEAQ. This CDR3 is CASSLVPGHSGANVLTF. CDR3 DNA sequence: TGTGCCAGCAGCTTAGTTCCAGGTCACTCTGGGGCCAACGTCCTGACTTTC.

J is TRBJ2-7 and V is TRBV9, with 8 bases aligning to TRBD2. The trim removed 3 bases at V and 6 bases at J, leaving 8 bases unmatched. Germline V gives CDR1 SGDLS, CDR2 YYNGEE. This CDR3 has 14 residues. The CDR3 sequence: CASSDIGLAGEQYF. Written as DNA, the CDR3 is TGTGCCAGCAGCGACATCGGACTAGCTGGCGAGCAGTACTTC.